The source of this T cell receptor (beta chain) is a study of cytomegalovirus exposure and HLA in healthy donors. The PCR had 60 Vbeta and 13 Jbeta primers. TCRdb's copy holds only in-frame clones and misses some; the assay was immunoSEQ multiplex PCR. The data contain some 150,000 clones, 60% to 80% of them singletons. V trimming: 0 bases; J trimming: 7 bases; junction bases outside the gene matches: 7. The CDR3 has 15 amino acids. Germline-derived CDR1 and CDR2 are LNHNV and YYDKDF (reference sequence). The chain carries TRBV15 and TRBJ2-7, with 9 bases fitting TRBD1. This sequence was found in a man aged 35-49 years in good health and CMV-seronegative. Sequences were obtained from PBMCs. The CDR3 loop is CATSRDQQGAEEQYF. The CDR3 nucleotides read TGTGCCACCAGCAGAGATCAACAGGGGGCGGAGGAGCAGTACTTC.